Below are 31 T cell receptor beta chains sequenced from a single sample in a study of blood T cell repertoires in COVID-19. Method: immunoSEQ multiplex PCR; TCRdb's copy keeps in-frame clones and lacks some. The sample shows about 270,000 clones, around 86% of them seen only once. The source material was peripheral blood. The receptors come from a man aged 40-49 years with active or convalescent COVID-19.

The V call is TRBV6-5, the J call TRBJ1-6; D unclear. Germline V gives CDR1 MNHEY, CDR2 SVGAGI. The CDR3 runs to 13 residues. V dropped 0 bases and J dropped 13 bases, with 10 bases sitting between them. CDR3 sequence (DNA): TGTGCCAGCAGTTACTCAAACGACTACCCCCTCCACTTT. Its translation is CASSYSNDYPLHF.

Comment on this clone: In the same sample, other DNA sequences code for this CDR3. This chain links TRBV7-3 with TRBJ2-2, with 7 bases fitting TRBD1. Germline CDR1 is SGHTA and CDR2 is FQGTGA. The V and J ends lost 5 bases and 1 base, in that order; junction bases with no gene match: 4. This CDR3 contains 15 residues. In DNA, the CDR3 is TGTGCCAGCAGCCCCGGACAGGAGAACACCGGGGAGCTGTTTTTT. Its translation is CASSPGQENTGELFF.

This clone was found a few times. The chain couples TRBV19 to TRBJ1-5, with 8 bases that match TRBD1. This CDR3 region has 16 residues. Trimming took 3 bases from V and 1 from J; bases not matched to a gene: 5. CDR1 and CDR2 from the germline V gene are LNHDA and SQIVND (reference sequence). The CDR3 nucleotides are TGTGCCAGTAGTATCAGGGGGCGGCTGAGCAATCAGCCCCAGCATTTT. It encodes CASSIRGRLSNQPQHF. Together with reference TRBV19 and TRBJ1-5, the CDR3 gives the full variable domain: DGGITQSPKYLFRKEGQNVTLSCEQNLNHDAMYWYRQDPGQGLRLIYYSQIVNDFQKGDIAEGYSVSREKKESFPLTVTSAQKNPTAFYLCASSIRGRLSNQPQHFGDGTRLSIL.

As regards this clone: The sample carries other DNA sequences with the same CDR3. The CDR3 protein is CASSLTGGNEQFF. The CDR3, as DNA: TGTGCCAGCAGCTTAACTGGGGGGAATGAGCAGTTCTTC. The chain has TRBV7-3 and TRBJ2-1, with D perhaps TRBD2 (6 bases). The V gene's germline CDR1 is SGHTA and CDR2 FQGTGA. The CDR3 totals 13 residues. V lost 0 bases, J lost 7 bases, and 7 bases lay in between.

The V gene is TRBV19, the J gene TRBJ2-5, with D possibly being TRBD1 (5 bases). The CDR3 is 19 amino acids. Germline V lookup: CDR1 LNHDA, CDR2 SQIVND (reference sequence). Trimming pared 5 bases from V and 2 bases from J, leaving 27 bases between. The DNA of the CDR3 is TGTGCCAGTAGTTTGTTAGGGGTCCGACGGAACGGTTTTCAAGAGACCCAGTACTTC. Translation gives CASSLLGVRRNGFQETQYF.

J is TRBJ2-1 and V is TRBV6-5; TRBD1 matches 8 bases. Losses at the gene ends were 6 bases for V and 2 bases for J; bases not matched to a gene: 6. In germline, CDR1 is MNHEY, CDR2 SVGAGI. CDR3 length: 15 residues. This CDR3 is CASRPRDRTYNEQFF. As DNA, the CDR3 is TGTGCCAGCAGACCCCGGGACAGGACCTACAATGAGCAGTTCTTC.

The chain combines TRBV3-1 (or the pseudogene TRBV3-2) with TRBJ1-6, with no clear D. V was pared by 3 bases and J by 9 bases, with 9 bases between. The CDR3 covers 13 residues. CDR1 is LGHDT and CDR2 is YNNKEL in the germline V gene (reference sequence). The CDR3 reads CASSQGISSPLHF. The CDR3 DNA follows: TGTGCCAGCAGCCAGGGCATTAGTTCACCCCTCCACTTT.

The CDR3: CASSVPGQTSYTF. The CDR3 region has the DNA TGTGCCAGCAGCGTACCGGGACAGACCTCCTACACCTTC. The genes are TRBV7-2 and TRBJ1-2; TRBD1 matches 7 bases. V dropped 5 bases and J dropped 10; count of bases not matched to a gene: 10. Germline V gives CDR1 SGHTA, CDR2 FQGNSA. This CDR3 is 13 amino acids long.

The CDR3 is CAWSARTGQAPHF. CDR3 coding DNA: TGTGCCTGGAGCGCTAGGACAGGGCAGGCCCCACACTTT. V is TRBV30 and J is TRBJ1-6; TRBD1 matches 8 bases. This CDR3 is built from 13 residues. The V gene's germline CDR1 is GTSNPN and CDR2 SVGIG (reference sequence). V was clipped by 3 bases and J by 19 bases; unmatched bases: 14. Variable domain in full (rest from reference TRBV30 and TRBJ1-6): SQTIHQWPATLVQPVGSPLSLECTVEGTSNPNLYWYRQAAGRGLQLLFYSVGIGQISSEVPQNLSASRPQDRQFILSSKKLLLSDSGFYLCAWSARTGQAPHFGNGTRLTVT.

CDR3 nucleotide sequence: TGCGCCAGCGGAGGGACGGCAGGCTACACCTTC. Amino acids: CASGGTAGYTF. The chain combines TRBV10-2 with TRBJ1-2, with D possibly matching TRBD1 (5 bases). Germline V gene lookup returns CDR1 WSHSY and CDR2 SAAADI. This CDR3 region has 11 residues. V lost 8 bases, J lost 8 bases, and 12 bases lay in between.

Here the CDR3 reads CASSLDWRDGSYEQYF. CDR3 sequence (DNA): TGCGCCAGCAGCTTGGATTGGAGGGACGGCTCCTACGAGCAGTACTTC. The chain is built from TRBV5-1 and TRBJ2-7, with D possibly being TRBD2 (6 bases). In germline, CDR1 is SGHRS, CDR2 YFSETQ. The CDR3 has 16 residues. Trimming removed 0 bases at V and 0 bases at J, with 13 bases between.

This chain joins TRBV18 and TRBJ1-1; TRBD1 aligns across 8 bases. The CDR3 has 16 amino acids. CDR1 and CDR2 (germline): KGHSH, LQKENI. Trimming at V came to 2 bases and at J to 4 bases, leaving 9 bases not matched to a gene. The CDR3 spells CASSPLRGQAFTEAFF. In nucleotides, the CDR3 is TGTGCCAGCTCACCATTAAGGGGACAGGCGTTCACTGAAGCTTTCTTT.

The CDR3 sequence: CASSLGDRNTGELFF. The CDR3 DNA sequence: TGTGCCAGCAGTTTAGGAGACAGGAACACCGGGGAGCTGTTTTTT. The gene calls are TRBV28 and TRBJ2-2, with D maybe TRBD1 (5 bases). V lost 2 bases and J 1 base, leaving 8 bases between the germline ends. Germline V gene data show CDR1 as MDHEN and CDR2 as SYDVKM. The CDR3 runs to 15 residues.

The genes are TRBV6-5 and TRBJ2-5; D is undetermined. This CDR3 region has 12 residues. From germline, CDR1 is MNHEY and CDR2 SVGAGI. V lost 8 bases to trimming and J lost 1 base, with 8 bases between them. The CDR3 DNA is TGTGCCAGCGGGTCGGGCCAAGAGACCCAGTACTTC. Translating it yields CASGSGQETQYF.

The chain carries TRBV6-1 and TRBJ1-1; D remains ambiguous. Germline CDR1 MNHNS, CDR2 SASEGT. Trimming stripped 2 bases from V and 0 bases from J, with 7 bases between. The CDR3 loop spans 14 amino acids. CDR3 protein: CASSELALNTEAFF. DNA of the CDR3: TGTGCCAGCAGTGAACTGGCCCTGAACACTGAAGCTTTCTTT.

The chain couples TRBV28 to TRBJ1-2, with D tentatively TRBD1 (5 bases). V shed 4 bases and J shed 4 bases, with 13 bases lying between them. The CDR3 is made up of 14 amino acids. Germline V gives CDR1 MDHEN, CDR2 SYDVKM. DNA for the CDR3: TGTGCCAGCAGTTCAGGGTTGGGGCTCTATGGCTACACCTTC. Protein sequence: CASSSGLGLYGYTF.

The rearrangement uses TRBV28 and TRBJ2-7; a possible D gene is TRBD1 (6 bases). CDR3 length: 16 residues. Germline V lookup: CDR1 MDHEN, CDR2 SYDVKM. Trimming removed 7 bases from V and 0 bases from J, with 19 bases in between. CDR3 DNA sequence: TGTGCCAGCACTCCTACTCCGGGACAAGGCTCCTACGAGCAGTACTTC. The encoded protein is CASTPTPGQGSYEQYF.

This clone was seen many times. V gene TRBV15 combines with J gene TRBJ2-1; possibly TRBD2 for D (5 bases). The length of the CDR3 is 13 residues. Looked up from germline, CDR1 is LNHNV and CDR2 is YYDKDF (reference sequence). V was cut by 1 base and J by 9 bases, with 10 bases left in between. The CDR3 nucleotides are TGTGCCACCAGCAGAGTTCCCGGGGTTGAGCAGTTCTTC. Translation gives CATSRVPGVEQFF.

The chain employs TRBV6-5 and TRBJ2-3; no clear D. CDR1 and CDR2 from the germline V gene are MNHEY and SVGAGI. The V end was cut by 6 bases, the J end by 0 bases, with 10 bases between. The CDR3 consists of 14 residues. This CDR3 is CASSRPTSTDTQYF. The CDR3 DNA reads TGTGCCAGCAGCCGCCCTACGAGCACAGATACGCAGTATTTT.

The chain combines TRBV11-2 with TRBJ1-1; the D gene is possibly TRBD1 (6 bases). This CDR3 comprises 15 residues. Germline loops: CDR1 SGHAT, CDR2 FQNNGV. The V end was cut by 5 bases, the J end by 5 bases, with 18 bases between. In DNA form, the CDR3 reads TGTGCCAGCAGCCTTCCGGGACAACCAAAGACTGAAGCTTTCTTT. Translation gives CASSLPGQPKTEAFF.

This sequence joins TRBV5-1 and TRBJ2-1; 11 nucleotides line up with TRBD2. V was clipped by 1 base and J by 7 bases; unmatched bases: 7. There are 16 residues in the CDR3. CDR1 is SGHRS, CDR2 YFSETQ, per germline. The CDR3 sequence is CASSLIAGGSFNEQFF. The CDR3 coding sequence is TGCGCCAGCAGCTTGATAGCGGGAGGGTCATTTAATGAGCAGTTCTTC. The whole variable domain, remainder taken from reference TRBV5-1 and TRBJ2-1, is KAGVTQTPRYLIKTRGQQVTLSCSPISGHRSVSWYQQTPGQGLQFLFEYFSETQRNKGNFPGRFSGRQFSNSRSEMNVSTLELGDSALYLCASSLIAGGSFNEQFFGPGTRLTVL.

V usage is TRBV19 and J usage is TRBJ2-3; no clear D gene. The CDR3 contains 13 residues. Trimming stripped 4 bases from V and 6 bases from J, with 11 bases between. Per the germline V gene, CDR1 is LNHDA and CDR2 is SQIVND (reference sequence). DNA of the CDR3: TGTGCCAGTAGTAAGCCCTCCCGGGATACGCAGTATTTT. It is translated as CASSKPSRDTQYF.

The table lists this clone with a few counts. V usage is TRBV6-4 and J usage is TRBJ1-1, with D possibly being TRBD1 (6 bases). Germline assignment: CDR1 MRHNA and CDR2 SNTAGT. V was cut by 4 bases and J by 5 bases, with 11 bases left in between. The CDR3 sequence is 13 residues long. CDR3 loop: CASSVGRGTEAFF. CDR3 DNA: TGTGCCAGCAGTGTCGGCAGGGGAACTGAAGCTTTCTTT.

The gene calls are TRBV3-1 (or the pseudogene TRBV3-2) and TRBJ2-1, with 8 nucleotides matching TRBD2. The CDR3 is 16 amino acids. The germline gives CDR1 LGHDT, CDR2 YNNKEL (reference sequence). The junction had 16 bases not matched to a gene; V was cut back by 0 bases and J by 15 bases. The CDR3: CASSQDRGLAYNLPFF. CDR3 in DNA: TGTGCCAGCAGCCAAGATCGAGGACTAGCATACAACCTCCCGTTCTTC.

The chain carries TRBV27 and TRBJ2-2, with 9 bases identical to TRBD2. CDR1 and CDR2 from the germline V gene are MNHEY and SMNVEV (reference sequence). The CDR3 totals 19 residues. The junction had 15 bases not matched to a gene; V was cut back by 7 bases and J by 0 bases. The CDR3 DNA reads TGTGCCAGCACCCTATTGACTAGCGGCGGAGGTACGAACACCGGGGAGCTGTTTTTT. As protein: CASTLLTSGGGTNTGELFF.

The chain has TRBV24-1 and TRBJ2-1; 10 positions agree with TRBD2. Germline-derived CDR1 and CDR2 are KGHDR and SFDVKD. CDR3 size: 15 residues. V trimming: 5 bases; J trimming: 8 bases; junction bases outside the gene matches: 8. CDR3 nucleotide sequence: TGTGCCACCAGTGTGTCTAGCGGGAGCTTTGATGAGCAGTTCTTC. It yields the protein CATSVSSGSFDEQFF.

CDR3 bases: TGTGCCAGCAGCTTAACGTACGGGAATTCACCCCTCCACTTT. It codes for CASSLTYGNSPLHF. The chain carries TRBV7-3 and TRBJ1-6; D is unresolved. The V end lost 0 bases, the J end lost 7 bases, and 7 bases lay between the germline ends. Per the germline V gene, CDR1 is SGHTA and CDR2 is FQGTGA. This CDR3 contains 14 residues.

V usage is TRBV29-1 and J usage is TRBJ1-1; D uncertain. Germline V gives CDR1 SQVTM, CDR2 ANQGSEA. V lost 8 bases and J lost 0, with 10 bases in between. This CDR3 has 12 residues. CDR3 loop: CSPQALNTEAFF. CDR3 DNA: TGCAGCCCCCAGGCTCTGAACACTGAAGCTTTCTTT.

The genes are TRBV11-2 and TRBJ2-7; a weak D match, TRBD1 (5 bases). Between the trimmed V and J ends, which lost 3 bases and 5 bases, there was a span of 11 bases. There are 13 residues in the CDR3. Per the germline V gene, CDR1 is SGHAT and CDR2 is FQNNGV. CDR3 sequence: CASSFSGFDEQYF. In DNA form, the CDR3 reads TGTGCCAGCAGCTTTTCAGGGTTCGACGAGCAGTACTTC.

V is TRBV6-5 and J is TRBJ2-1, with TRBD2 matching over 13 bases. Trimming removed 7 bases from V and 12 bases from J; junction bases left unmatched: 12. CDR1 and CDR2 from the germline V gene are MNHEY and SVGAGI. The CDR3 is 15 amino acids. In DNA form, the CDR3 reads TGTGCCAGCACCTTGACTAGCGGGGGGTTCAGTGGGCAGTTCTTC. Translated, it gives CASTLTSGGFSGQFF.

The rearrangement uses TRBV3-1 (or the pseudogene TRBV3-2) and TRBJ1-1; TRBD1 is a possible D gene (5 bases). V shed 3 bases and J shed 1 base, with 12 bases lying between them. Germline CDR1 and CDR2: LGHDT and YNNKEL (reference sequence). CDR3 length: 15 amino acids. This CDR3 reads CASSQGAGGNTEAFF. For the CDR3, the DNA is TGTGCCAGCAGCCAGGGAGCGGGGGGGAACACTGAAGCTTTCTTT.